This T cell receptor (beta chain) is drawn from a study of T cell responses to AZD1222 COVID-19 vaccine. Comments on this clone: The antigen is undetermined.

Libraries were prepared by immunoSEQ multiplex PCR; TCRdb keeps only in-frame clonotypes and omits some of them. Of approximately 110,000 clones listed, approximately 85% are singletons. Study results and caveats: Spike-wide coverage was observed for vaccine-associated CD4 TCRs, with dominant responses at 160-218 and 743-854. Unmutated variant regions are reportedly targeted by nearly half of spike-specific TCRs. Only six or seven AZD1222 recipients were seropositive at baseline. The donors showed a predominance of white British ancestry and of females, with possible underestimation of clonal diversity.

The V gene's germline CDR1 is SEHNR and CDR2 FQNEAQ (reference sequence). CDR3 length: 15 residues. Trimming took 5 bases from V and 10 from J; bases not matched to a gene: 13. This sequence joins TRBV7-9 and TRBJ2-1; 8 bases agree with TRBD2. Source: peripheral blood, taken on day 0 of AZD1222 vaccination. The receptor was isolated from an adult in good health. The CDR3 DNA reads as TGTGCCAGCAGCCCTACGAGGCTAGCGGGCGACGAGCAGTTCTTC. Its protein product is CASSPTRLAGDEQFF.